The text below deals with one TCR beta chain. The entry originates in a study of CD8 T cells in Susac syndrome. RNA was extracted with the RNeasy kit, and a quantity of roughly 0.45 to 1 ug was reverse transcribed using random hexamers. Multiplex PCR with immunoSEQ amplified the TCR beta CDR3 across 54 Vbeta and 13 Jbeta. TCRdb used MiXCR to reprocess the immunoSEQ multiplex PCR reads, holding one entry per CDR3 protein. Seen here are tens of thousands of distinct CDR3 sequences, around 93% observed once, and the top ten hold roughly 0.5%. V lost 4 bases and J lost 0; bases outside the gene matches: 5. The CDR3 totals 16 residues. Sequencing of TCR beta was undertaken in CD8+ and CD4+ T cells derived from blood. Isolation of CD8+ and CD4+ T cells was performed negatively, whereas enrichment of TEMRA cells was done by FACS.

The chain employs TRBV12-3 or TRBV12-4 and TRBJ2-1, with TRBD2 matching 8 bases. Specimen: CD4+ T cells from PBMCs. This TCR derives from a human donor with Susac syndrome. CDR3 loop: CASSSRSGDSYNEQFF. CDR3 in DNA: TGTGCCAGCAGTTCACGTAGCGGGGACTCCTACAATGAGCAGTTCTTC.